This is a list of T cell receptor beta chains from one sample in a study of blood T cell repertoires in COVID-19. Using immunoSEQ multiplex PCR, the repertoire was profiled, and TCRdb retains in-frame clones only, with some absent. Of roughly 340,000 clones in the sample, more than 80% were seen once. Sequencing was done on a sample of PBMCs or T cells enriched from blood (not recorded which). The receptors come from a man between 18 and 35 years old who had recovered from COVID-19. The CDR3 runs from the conserved cysteine through the conserved F or W. A D gene is named only where the DNA matches it firmly. Rows give clone size only sometimes, using once, few, many, or a class for an expanded clone.

TRBJ1-2 | - | TRBD1 | 18 | TRBV3-1/TRBV3-2 | CASSQDRGGQGTSYGYTF | TGTGCCAGCAGCCAAGATAGGGGGGGACAGGGGACCTCCTATGGCTACACCTTC
TRBJ1-2 | - | TRBD1 | 14 | TRBV6-5 | CASSYSQGGYGYTF | TGTGCCAGCAGTTACTCTCAGGGGGGCTATGGCTACACCTTC
TRBJ2-3 | - | - | 14 | TRBV7-9 | CASSGGRNTDTQYF | TGTGCCAGCAGTGGAGGACGGAACACAGATACGCAGTATTTT
TRBJ1-2 | - | - | 11 | TRBV28 | CASSRGYGYTF | TGTGCCAGCAGTAGGGGGTATGGCTACACCTTC
TRBJ1-2 | - | TRBD1 | 16 | TRBV2 | CASSPSLQGAGYGYTF | TGTGCCAGCAGTCCTTCTCTACAGGGGGCTGGCTATGGCTACACCTTC
TRBJ2-2 | - | TRBD1 | 13 | TRBV9 | CASSVTGGGELFF | TGTGCCAGCAGCGTGACAGGGGGCGGGGAGCTGTTTTTT
TRBJ1-2 | - | TRBD1 | 17 | TRBV3-1/TRBV3-2 | CASSSSILGQGNYGYTF | TGTGCCAGCAGCTCTTCGATACTGGGACAGGGTAACTATGGCTACACCTTC
TRBJ1-1 | - | - | 13 | TRBV28 | CASIEGGAPEAFF | TGTGCCAGCATCGAAGGGGGGGCCCCTGAAGCTTTCTTT
TRBJ2-7 | - | TRBD2 | 16 | TRBV2 | CASSEEPGLALYEQYF | TGTGCCAGCAGTGAAGAACCGGGACTAGCTTTATACGAGCAGTACTTC
TRBJ1-6 | - | - | 15 | TRBV19 | CASSMDGQYNSPLHF | TGTGCCAGTAGTATGGACGGACAGTATAATTCACCCCTCCACTTT
TRBJ2-7 | - | - | 13 | TRBV29-1 | CSVGWGHTYEQYF | TGCAGCGTTGGGTGGGGGCATACCTACGAGCAGTACTTC
TRBJ2-7 | few | TRBD2 | 15 | TRBV4-2 | CASSLASGSSYEQYF | TGTGCCAGCAGCCTCGCTAGCGGGAGTAGTTACGAGCAGTACTTC
TRBJ2-1 | once | TRBD2 | 15 | TRBV25-1 | CASSGLLAGYNEQFF | TGTGCCAGCAGCGGTCTACTAGCGGGATACAATGAGCAGTTCTTC
TRBJ1-6 | - | - | 16 | TRBV6-5 | CASSYSPPGINSPLHF | TGTGCCAGCAGTTACTCACCCCCGGGGATTAATTCACCCCTCCACTTT
TRBJ1-1 | once | TRBD1 | 14 | TRBV28 | CASSDRNRDRGAFF | TGTGCCAGCAGCGACCGAAACCGGGACAGGGGAGCTTTCTTT
TRBJ1-1 | - | - | 14 | TRBV28 | CASSPFGENTEAFF | TGTGCCAGCAGCCCCTTCGGGGAGAACACTGAAGCTTTCTTT
TRBJ2-3 | - | - | 14 | TRBV7-6 | CASSSDTYTDTQYF | TGTGCCAGCAGCTCCGACACGTACACAGATACGCAGTATTTT
TRBJ2-5 | - | - | 15 | TRBV5-5 | CASSLAVQKEETQYF | TGTGCCAGCAGCTTAGCGGTGCAAAAGGAGGAGACCCAGTACTTC
TRBJ1-1 | - | TRBD1 | 14 | TRBV7-3 | CASSVRGLGTEAFF | TGTGCCAGCAGCGTCAGGGGGCTGGGCACTGAAGCTTTCTTT
TRBJ2-3 | - | - | 14 | TRBV2 | CASDGGVGTDTQYF | TGTGCCAGCGACGGGGGAGTAGGCACAGATACGCAGTATTTT